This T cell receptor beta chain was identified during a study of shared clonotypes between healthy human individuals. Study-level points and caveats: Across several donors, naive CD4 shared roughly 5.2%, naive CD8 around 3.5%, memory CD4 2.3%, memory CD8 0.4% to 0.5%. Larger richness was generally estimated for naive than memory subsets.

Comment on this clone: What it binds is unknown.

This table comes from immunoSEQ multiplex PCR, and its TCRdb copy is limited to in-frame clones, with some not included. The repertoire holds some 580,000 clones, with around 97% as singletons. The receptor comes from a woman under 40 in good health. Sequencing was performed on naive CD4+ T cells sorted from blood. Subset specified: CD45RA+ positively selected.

CDR3: CAWSPAGLLAKNIQYF. The DNA for the CDR3 is TGTGCCTGGAGTCCCGCGGGACTTTTAGCCAAAAACATTCAGTACTTC. The chain has TRBV30 and TRBJ2-4, with D perhaps matching TRBD2 (6 bases). This CDR3 is built from 16 residues. Per the germline V gene, CDR1 is GTSNPN and CDR2 is SVGIG (reference sequence). Trimming stripped 2 bases from V and 0 bases from J, with 14 bases between.